This is a list of T cell receptor beta chains from one sample in a study of cytomegalovirus exposure and HLA in healthy donors. The assay was immunoSEQ multiplex PCR, and TCRdb's table has in-frame clones only and misses some. The table shows around 150,000 clones, with roughly 80% occurring only once. Source material: PBMCs. Receptors originate from a woman between 25 and 40 years old in good health and CMV-seronegative. The CDR3 runs from the conserved cysteine through the conserved F or W. D genes are given only for firm matches. A row's size may be missing; if present it is once, few, many or a size class.

V gene: TRBV6-1
D gene: -
clone size: -
J gene: TRBJ1-5
CDR3 DNA: TGTGCCAGCAGTGAAGGGTACGGGTACGGTCAGCCCCAGCATTTT
CDR3 protein: CASSEGYGYGQPQHF

V gene: TRBV2
D gene: TRBD1
clone size: -
J gene: TRBJ2-5
CDR3 DNA: TGTGCCACAGCACGGGACAGGGTTGGGGAAGAGACCCAGTACTTC
CDR3 protein: CATARDRVGEETQYF

V gene: TRBV7-9
D gene: -
clone size: -
J gene: TRBJ1-1
CDR3 DNA: TGTGCCAGCGGGAGGGTGGTGTACACTGAAGCTTTCTTT
CDR3 protein: CASGRVVYTEAFF

V gene: TRBV5-1
D gene: TRBD1
clone size: -
J gene: TRBJ1-5
CDR3 DNA: TGCGCCAGCAGCTTTGAACAGGGGCATAGCAATCAGCCCCAGCATTTT
CDR3 protein: CASSFEQGHSNQPQHF

V gene: TRBV18
D gene: -
clone size: -
J gene: TRBJ2-2
CDR3 DNA: TGTGCCAGCTCACCAGCGGCTGGTTTTGCCGGGGAGCTGTTTTTT
CDR3 protein: CASSPAAGFAGELFF

V gene: TRBV5-1
D gene: TRBD1
clone size: -
J gene: TRBJ1-1
CDR3 DNA: TGCGCCAGCAGCTCAGGACAGGGCTACATGAACACTGAAGCTTTCTTT
CDR3 protein: CASSSGQGYMNTEAFF

V gene: TRBV6-4
D gene: -
clone size: -
J gene: TRBJ1-2
CDR3 DNA: TGTGCCAGCAGTGATAACAGCTATGGCTACACCTTC
CDR3 protein: CASSDNSYGYTF

V gene: TRBV19
D gene: TRBD2
clone size: -
J gene: TRBJ2-3
CDR3 DNA: TGTGCCAGTAGTATCTTAGCGGGGGGAGCAGATACGCAGTATTTT
CDR3 protein: CASSILAGGADTQYF

V gene: TRBV2
D gene: TRBD1
clone size: -
J gene: TRBJ1-3
CDR3 DNA: TGTGCCGGAAACAGGGGAGACTCTGGAAACACCATATATTTT
CDR3 protein: CAGNRGDSGNTIYF

V gene: TRBV7-2
D gene: -
clone size: -
J gene: TRBJ2-3
CDR3 DNA: TGTGCCAGCAAGTTAGGGGGTTTCACAGATACGCAGTATTTT
CDR3 protein: CASKLGGFTDTQYF

V gene: TRBV10-3
D gene: -
clone size: -
J gene: TRBJ2-7
CDR3 DNA: TGTGCCACCGGGACCCGGGGGGCGTCCGAGCAGTACTTC
CDR3 protein: CATGTRGASEQYF

V gene: TRBV9
D gene: -
clone size: once
J gene: TRBJ1-2
CDR3 DNA: TGTGCCAGCAGCGTAAGTGTGGGGAGATCTACATTAAGCTATGGCTACACCTTC
CDR3 protein: CASSVSVGRSTLSYGYTF

V gene: TRBV18
D gene: -
clone size: -
J gene: TRBJ1-1
CDR3 DNA: TGTGCCAGCTCACACCCCGGGTTGTCTGAAGCTTTCTTT
CDR3 protein: CASSHPGLSEAFF

V gene: TRBV2
D gene: TRBD1
clone size: few
J gene: TRBJ1-6
CDR3 DNA: TGTGCCAGCAGTTCGACAAGGGGGCATTCGTCACCCCTCCACTTT
CDR3 protein: CASSSTRGHSSPLHF

V gene: TRBV5-6
D gene: -
clone size: -
J gene: TRBJ1-3
CDR3 DNA: TGTGCCAGCAGCCGTCGCCCAGGGGCTGGAAACACCATATATTTT
CDR3 protein: CASSRRPGAGNTIYF

V gene: TRBV6-6
D gene: TRBD1
clone size: -
J gene: TRBJ1-1
CDR3 DNA: TGTGCCAGCAGTCCGACAGGGGCCCTGAACACTGAAGCTTTCTTT
CDR3 protein: CASSPTGALNTEAFF

V gene: TRBV5-1
D gene: -
clone size: -
J gene: TRBJ2-7
CDR3 DNA: TGCGCCAGCAGCCTCACCCCCGGGCACCAAGGGGGCGAGCAGTACTTC
CDR3 protein: CASSLTPGHQGGEQYF

V gene: TRBV4-1
D gene: TRBD1
clone size: many
J gene: TRBJ1-1
CDR3 DNA: TGCGCCAGCAGAAACCGGGACAGAGGCACTGAAGCTTTCTTT
CDR3 protein: CASRNRDRGTEAFF

V gene: TRBV14
D gene: -
clone size: -
J gene: TRBJ2-7
CDR3 DNA: TGTGCCAGCAGCCAAGGATACGAGCAGTACTTC
CDR3 protein: CASSQGYEQYF

V gene: TRBV7-3
D gene: TRBD1
clone size: -
J gene: TRBJ1-2
CDR3 DNA: TGTGCCAGCAGCTTAACCGGGACAGGGCCTGGCTACACCTTC
CDR3 protein: CASSLTGTGPGYTF

V gene: TRBV6-5
D gene: TRBD1
clone size: -
J gene: TRBJ1-6
CDR3 DNA: TGTGCCAGCAGCTCCGGGACAGGGGATTCACCCCTCCACTTT
CDR3 protein: CASSSGTGDSPLHF

V gene: TRBV11-1
D gene: TRBD2
clone size: -
J gene: TRBJ2-3
CDR3 DNA: TGTGCCAGCAGCCAAGGGACTAGGGATGGGGGAGATACGCAGTATTTT
CDR3 protein: CASSQGTRDGGDTQYF

V gene: TRBV7-9
D gene: -
clone size: -
J gene: TRBJ1-1
CDR3 DNA: TGTGCCAGCAGCTTCCGGGAAGCTTTCTTT
CDR3 protein: CASSFREAFF

V gene: TRBV7-9
D gene: TRBD1
clone size: -
J gene: TRBJ1-2
CDR3 DNA: TGTGCCAGCACCCGACTGAGGGACAGAGCAGGCATGTACTATGGCTACACCTTC
CDR3 protein: CASTRLRDRAGMYYGYTF

V gene: TRBV7-9
D gene: TRBD1
clone size: -
J gene: TRBJ1-3
CDR3 DNA: TGTGCCAGCAGCTTAACGCCCGGGACAGTAGGAAACACCATATATTTT
CDR3 protein: CASSLTPGTVGNTIYF

V gene: TRBV4-1
D gene: -
clone size: -
J gene: TRBJ1-1
CDR3 DNA: TGCGCCAGCAGCCAGCCTACACTCCGGGGGGGCACTGAAGCTTTCTTT
CDR3 protein: CASSQPTLRGGTEAFF

V gene: TRBV6-4
D gene: -
clone size: -
J gene: TRBJ1-5
CDR3 DNA: TGTGCCAGCAGTGAATTACAGGGAGGGCAGCCCCAGCATTTT
CDR3 protein: CASSELQGGQPQHF

V gene: TRBV6-5
D gene: -
clone size: -
J gene: TRBJ1-1
CDR3 DNA: TGTGCCAGCACTCCCCGGGGAGGATACACTGAAGCTTTCTTT
CDR3 protein: CASTPRGGYTEAFF

V gene: TRBV5-1
D gene: -
clone size: -
J gene: TRBJ2-2
CDR3 DNA: TGCGCCAGCAGCCTGTGGGGGGGGCCGAACACCGGGGAGCTGTTTTTT
CDR3 protein: CASSLWGGPNTGELFF

V gene: TRBV6-6
D gene: TRBD1
clone size: -
J gene: TRBJ1-3
CDR3 DNA: TGTGCCAGCAGCAGGGGACAGTTGGGTACTGGAAACACCATATATTTT
CDR3 protein: CASSRGQLGTGNTIYF

V gene: TRBV7-9
D gene: -
clone size: -
J gene: TRBJ1-3
CDR3 DNA: TGTGCCAGCAGCTTAGGGCCCCAGGGCGCTGGGAACACCATATATTTT
CDR3 protein: CASSLGPQGAGNTIYF

V gene: TRBV7-9
D gene: TRBD1
clone size: -
J gene: TRBJ1-1
CDR3 DNA: TGTGCCAGCAGCTCCGGGACAGTAACCCATAGGGACACTGAAGCTTTCTTT
CDR3 protein: CASSSGTVTHRDTEAFF

V gene: TRBV6-1
D gene: TRBD1
clone size: -
J gene: TRBJ2-3
CDR3 DNA: TGTGCCAGCAGTGCGACCGGGACAGGGATGATTGCAGATACGCAGTATTTT
CDR3 protein: CASSATGTGMIADTQYF

V gene: TRBV29-1
D gene: -
clone size: once
J gene: TRBJ2-5
CDR3 DNA: TGCAGCGTTGAAGATCGAAGAGGGTTGGAGACCCAGTACTTC
CDR3 protein: CSVEDRRGLETQYF

V gene: TRBV11-2
D gene: -
clone size: -
J gene: TRBJ2-7
CDR3 DNA: TGTGCCAGCAGCATACTAGCCTACGAGCAGTACTTC
CDR3 protein: CASSILAYEQYF

V gene: TRBV7-6
D gene: -
clone size: -
J gene: TRBJ2-2
CDR3 DNA: TGTGCCAGCAGCATCGAACTCGCCCCCACAGGCACCGGGGAGCTGTTTTTT
CDR3 protein: CASSIELAPTGTGELFF

V gene: TRBV5-1
D gene: -
clone size: -
J gene: TRBJ2-7
CDR3 DNA: TGCGCCAGCAGCCCGGGACTCCTAAGCTCCTACGAGCAGTACTTC
CDR3 protein: CASSPGLLSSYEQYF

V gene: TRBV10-1
D gene: -
clone size: -
J gene: TRBJ2-2
CDR3 DNA: TGCGCCAGCAGAGACCCGGGAGCCGGGGAGCTGTTTTTT
CDR3 protein: CASRDPGAGELFF

V gene: TRBV6-5
D gene: -
clone size: -
J gene: TRBJ2-7
CDR3 DNA: TGTGCCAGCAGTTATCCGAGCTCCTACGAGCAGTACTTC
CDR3 protein: CASSYPSSYEQYF

V gene: TRBV6-6
D gene: -
clone size: -
J gene: TRBJ1-3
CDR3 DNA: TGTGCCAGCACCGAGGGACCAGGGGCTGGAAACACCATATATTTT
CDR3 protein: CASTEGPGAGNTIYF

V gene: TRBV7-9
D gene: -
clone size: -
J gene: TRBJ2-7
CDR3 DNA: TGTGCCAGCAGCCCTTCGTATATTGGGGCCGTCGAGCAGTACTTC
CDR3 protein: CASSPSYIGAVEQYF

V gene: TRBV5-5
D gene: -
clone size: once
J gene: TRBJ1-6
CDR3 DNA: TGTGCCAGCGGCCGATACGGGGAGAATTCACCCCTCCACTTT
CDR3 protein: CASGRYGENSPLHF

V gene: TRBV11-2
D gene: -
clone size: few
J gene: TRBJ1-2
CDR3 DNA: TGTGCCAGCAGCTCCGTGGGGAGCAGGGGTCTCTATGGCTACACCTTC
CDR3 protein: CASSSVGSRGLYGYTF

V gene: TRBV5-1
D gene: -
clone size: -
J gene: TRBJ2-7
CDR3 DNA: TGCGCCAGCAGCTTCCTACAGGGATCGGAGCAGTACTTC
CDR3 protein: CASSFLQGSEQYF

V gene: TRBV5-6
D gene: -
clone size: -
J gene: TRBJ1-5
CDR3 DNA: TGTGCCAGCAGCTTCTGGGCACAGCCCCAGCATTTT
CDR3 protein: CASSFWAQPQHF

V gene: TRBV29-1
D gene: -
clone size: few
J gene: TRBJ1-1
CDR3 DNA: TGCAGCGTTGATCAGGTGAACACTGAAGCTTTCTTT
CDR3 protein: CSVDQVNTEAFF

V gene: TRBV6-5
D gene: TRBD2
clone size: -
J gene: TRBJ2-7
CDR3 DNA: TGTGCCAGCAGACTGGGACTAGCGGGGATTTACGAGCAGTACTTC
CDR3 protein: CASRLGLAGIYEQYF

V gene: TRBV6-4
D gene: -
clone size: -
J gene: TRBJ1-1
CDR3 DNA: TGTGCCAGCAAATCTGACCAGGGGAACACTGAAGCTTTCTTT
CDR3 protein: CASKSDQGNTEAFF

V gene: TRBV5-4
D gene: -
clone size: once
J gene: TRBJ2-3
CDR3 DNA: TGTGCCAGCAGCTTGATGTCAGAACAGGGTACGCAGTATTTT
CDR3 protein: CASSLMSEQGTQYF

V gene: TRBV28
D gene: -
clone size: -
J gene: TRBJ1-2
CDR3 DNA: TGTGCCAGCAGTTTAAGCCCGGGAAACTATGGCTACACCTTC
CDR3 protein: CASSLSPGNYGYTF

V gene: TRBV19
D gene: -
clone size: -
J gene: TRBJ2-1
CDR3 DNA: TGTGCCAGTAGTATTTCTGGAGGACCCTACAATGAGCAGTTCTTC
CDR3 protein: CASSISGGPYNEQFF

V gene: TRBV6-1
D gene: -
clone size: -
J gene: TRBJ2-7
CDR3 DNA: TGTGCCAGCAGTGAGGGGGACTTCTCCTACGAGCAGTACTTC
CDR3 protein: CASSEGDFSYEQYF

V gene: TRBV18
D gene: TRBD1
clone size: -
J gene: TRBJ2-7
CDR3 DNA: TGTGCCAGCTCACCTGGACAGGTCCCCACCTACGAGCAGTACTTC
CDR3 protein: CASSPGQVPTYEQYF

V gene: TRBV5-4
D gene: -
clone size: medium-sized
J gene: TRBJ2-7
CDR3 DNA: TGTGCCAGCGAAGGGGACTCCTACGAGCAGTACTTC
CDR3 protein: CASEGDSYEQYF

V gene: TRBV2
D gene: TRBD1
clone size: -
J gene: TRBJ2-1
CDR3 DNA: TGTGCCTCCCCGGACAGGGGCCATTCCTACAATGAGCAGTTCTTC
CDR3 protein: CASPDRGHSYNEQFF

V gene: TRBV5-4
D gene: TRBD2
clone size: -
J gene: TRBJ2-7
CDR3 DNA: TGTGCCAGCAGCTTGGCCCAGCTAGCGGGAGAGCAGTACTTC
CDR3 protein: CASSLAQLAGEQYF

V gene: TRBV27
D gene: -
clone size: few
J gene: TRBJ2-5
CDR3 DNA: TGTGCCAGCAGTTTATACAGGCAAGAGACCCAGTACTTC
CDR3 protein: CASSLYRQETQYF